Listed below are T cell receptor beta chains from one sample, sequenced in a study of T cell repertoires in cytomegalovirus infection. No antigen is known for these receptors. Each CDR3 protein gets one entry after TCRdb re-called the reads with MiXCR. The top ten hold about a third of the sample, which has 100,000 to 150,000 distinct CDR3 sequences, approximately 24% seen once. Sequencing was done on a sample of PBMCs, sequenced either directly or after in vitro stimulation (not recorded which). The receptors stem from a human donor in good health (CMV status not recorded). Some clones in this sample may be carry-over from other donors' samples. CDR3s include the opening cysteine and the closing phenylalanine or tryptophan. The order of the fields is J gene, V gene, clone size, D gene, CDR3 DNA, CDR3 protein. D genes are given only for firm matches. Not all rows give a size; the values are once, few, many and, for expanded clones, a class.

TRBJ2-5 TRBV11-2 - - TGTGCCAGCAGCTTAGTGTCGGGGCCCGAGACCCAGTACTTC CASSLVSGPETQYF
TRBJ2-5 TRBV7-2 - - TGTGCCAGCAGCTTAGGGACAGAGCTTCGAGAGACCCAGTACTTC CASSLGTELRETQYF
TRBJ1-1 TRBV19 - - TGTGCCAGTAGCGACTGGACAGCTTTCTTT CASSDWTAFF
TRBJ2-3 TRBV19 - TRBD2 TGTGCCAGTAGTATAAGCGGGAGGGCCACAGATACGCAGTATTTT CASSISGRATDTQYF
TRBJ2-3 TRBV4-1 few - TGTGCCAGCAGCCAAGATAGGGCAGGTAGCACAGATACGCAGTATTTT CASSQDRAGSTDTQYF
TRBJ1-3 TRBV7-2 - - TGTGCCAGCAGCCCCGACAGTCTTTCTGGAAACACCATATATTTT CASSPDSLSGNTIYF
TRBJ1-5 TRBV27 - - TGTGCCAGCAGTTTTTCGTCCCTAAGGCCCAATCAGCCCCAGCATTTT CASSFSSLRPNQPQHF
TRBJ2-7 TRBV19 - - TGTGCCAGTAGTTTCCGGGAAACCGCCTACGAGCAGTACTTC CASSFRETAYEQYF
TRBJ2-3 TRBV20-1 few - TGCAGTGCTAGAGTTCCCGGGGACGCAACGCAGTATTTT CSARVPGDATQYF
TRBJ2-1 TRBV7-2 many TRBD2 TGTGCCAGCAGCTTAGATGTAGTAGCGGGCACCTACAATGAGCAGTTCTTC CASSLDVVAGTYNEQFF
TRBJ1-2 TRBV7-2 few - TGTGCCAGCAGCTTATACCGCAGGGGCTACACCTTC CASSLYRRGYTF
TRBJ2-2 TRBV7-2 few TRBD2 TGTGCCAGCAGCTCGGGACTAGCGGGAGTATGGCTGTTTTTT CASSSGLAGVWLFF
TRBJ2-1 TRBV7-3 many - TGTGCCAGCAGCTTACTGGCGGGAAGCAATGAGCAGTTCTTC CASSLLAGSNEQFF
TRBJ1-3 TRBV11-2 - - TGTGCCAGCAGCTCAGGAGGGTCGGGAAACACCATATATTTT CASSSGGSGNTIYF
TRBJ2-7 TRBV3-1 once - TGTGCCAGCAGCCAGCTTCTTTTCGGCGTCGAGCAGTACTTC CASSQLLFGVEQYF
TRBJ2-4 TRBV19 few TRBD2 TGTGCCAGTAGTCCAGACAAGGGACTAGCGGGATTCGCGAACATTCAGTACTTC CASSPDKGLAGFANIQYF
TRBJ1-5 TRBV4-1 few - TGCGCCAGCAGCCAACGGCAGGGTGGACAGCCCCAGCATTTT CASSQRQGGQPQHF
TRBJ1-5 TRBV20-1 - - TGCAGTGCTAGTTACGGAAACAATCAGCCCCAGCATTTT CSASYGNNQPQHF
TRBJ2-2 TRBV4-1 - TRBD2 TGCGCCAGCAGCCGCCCCTTACTAGCGGGAAGGGTCACCGGGGAGCTGTTTTTT CASSRPLLAGRVTGELFF
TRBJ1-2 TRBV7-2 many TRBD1 TGTGCCAGCAGCTTGGTCAGGGGGCTAGATCATGGCTACACCTTC CASSLVRGLDHGYTF
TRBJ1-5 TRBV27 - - TGTGCCAGCAGCACAGGAGGCCAGCCCCAGCATTTT CASSTGGQPQHF
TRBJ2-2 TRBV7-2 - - TGTGCCAGCAGCCACCGGGACCCCAACACCGGGGAGCTGTTTTTT CASSHRDPNTGELFF
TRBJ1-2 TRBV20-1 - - TGCAGTGCTAGAGATCTCCCGGGAAGTGACTATGGCTACACCTTC CSARDLPGSDYGYTF
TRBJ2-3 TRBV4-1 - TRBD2 TGCGCCAGCAGTCGGACTAGCACTAGCACAGATACGCAGTATTTT CASSRTSTSTDTQYF
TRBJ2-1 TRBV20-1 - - TGCAGTGCTAGAGATCGGAGGTTTGGGTTCTTC CSARDRRFGFF
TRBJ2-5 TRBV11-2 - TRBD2 TGTGCCAGCGCGCTAGCGGGAGGCCGGGAGACCCAGTACTTC CASALAGGRETQYF
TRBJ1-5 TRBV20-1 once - TGCAGTGCTCGATATGGAAGGGGTTTGGGCAATCAGCCCCAGCATTTT CSARYGRGLGNQPQHF
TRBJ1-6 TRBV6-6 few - TGTGCCAGCAGCCGACAGGAGAGATCACCCCTCCACTTT CASSRQERSPLHF
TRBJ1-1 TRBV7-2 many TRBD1 TGTGCCAGCAGCTTACAGGGGGTGAACACTGAAGCTTTCTTT CASSLQGVNTEAFF
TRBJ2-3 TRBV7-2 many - TGTGCCAGCAGCTTTGGGGCGGGGCGCACAGATACGCAGTATTTT CASSFGAGRTDTQYF
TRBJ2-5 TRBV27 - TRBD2 TGTGCCAGCAGTTGGCGACTAGCGGGAGGGTTTGAGACCCAGTACTTC CASSWRLAGGFETQYF
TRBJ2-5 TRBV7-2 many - TGTGCCAGCAGCTTAAGCGTGGTTGACCAGTACTTC CASSLSVVDQYF
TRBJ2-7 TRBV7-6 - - TGTGCCAGCAGCTTAGCCCTAGGCAGGGGCTACGAGCAGTACTTC CASSLALGRGYEQYF
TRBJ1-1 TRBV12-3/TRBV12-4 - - TGTGCCAGCAGTTTGTTAAGAACTGAAGCTTTCTTT CASSLLRTEAFF
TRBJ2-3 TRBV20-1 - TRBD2 TGCAGTGCTAGAGTGTCGGGGGGTCATTATACGCAGTATTTT CSARVSGGHYTQYF
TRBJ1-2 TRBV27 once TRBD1 TGTGCCAGCAGTTACTCGGGACAGATCCTTGGCTACACCTTC CASSYSGQILGYTF
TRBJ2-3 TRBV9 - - TGTGCCAGCAGCGGAGCCTGGGGAGATACGCAGTATTTT CASSGAWGDTQYF
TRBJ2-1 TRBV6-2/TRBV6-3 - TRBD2 TGTGCCAGCAGTTACTCCACCCCCCCGCGACTAGCGTACAATGAGCAGTTCTTC CASSYSTPPRLAYNEQFF
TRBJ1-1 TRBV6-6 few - TGTGCCAGCAGTTACGGCCCAACTAACACTGAAGCTTTCTTT CASSYGPTNTEAFF
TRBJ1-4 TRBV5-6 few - TGTGCCAGCAGCGTGAGTAGGCCCCAGGCCAGGAAACTGTTTTTT CASSVSRPQARKLFF
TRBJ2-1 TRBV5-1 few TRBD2 TGCGCCAGCAGCCCGGGACTAGCGGGACTCAATGAGCAGTTCTTC CASSPGLAGLNEQFF
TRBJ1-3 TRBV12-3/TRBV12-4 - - TGTGCCAGCAGTGAACAGGGAGGAGTCGGCGGAGCGGTCTATTTT CASSEQGGVGGAVYF
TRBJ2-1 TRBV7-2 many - TGTGCCAGCAGCCCAGAAAATGAGCAGTTCTTC CASSPENEQFF